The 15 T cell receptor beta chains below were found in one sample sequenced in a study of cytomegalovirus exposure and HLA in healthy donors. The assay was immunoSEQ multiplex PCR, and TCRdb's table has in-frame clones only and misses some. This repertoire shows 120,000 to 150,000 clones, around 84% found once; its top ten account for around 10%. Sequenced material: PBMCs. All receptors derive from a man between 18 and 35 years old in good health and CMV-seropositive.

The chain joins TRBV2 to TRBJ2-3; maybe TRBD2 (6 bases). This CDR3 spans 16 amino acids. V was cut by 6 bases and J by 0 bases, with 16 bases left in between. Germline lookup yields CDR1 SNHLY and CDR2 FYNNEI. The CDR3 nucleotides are TGTGCCAGCAGGGCCTCCAGAGGGACTAGCACAGATACGCAGTATTTT. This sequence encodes CASRASRGTSTDTQYF. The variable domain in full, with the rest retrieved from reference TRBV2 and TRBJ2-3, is EPEVTQTPSHQVTQMGQEVILRCVPISNHLYFYWYRQILGQKVEFLVSFYNNEISEKSEIFDDQFSVERPDGSNFTLKIRSTKLEDSAMYFCASRASRGTSTDTQYFGPGTRLTVL.

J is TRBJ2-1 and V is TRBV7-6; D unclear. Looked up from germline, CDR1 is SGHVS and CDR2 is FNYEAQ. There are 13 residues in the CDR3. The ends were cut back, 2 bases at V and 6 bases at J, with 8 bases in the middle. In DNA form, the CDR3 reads TGTGCCAGCAGCTTACGACCGGGCAATGAGCAGTTCTTC. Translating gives CASSLRPGNEQFF.

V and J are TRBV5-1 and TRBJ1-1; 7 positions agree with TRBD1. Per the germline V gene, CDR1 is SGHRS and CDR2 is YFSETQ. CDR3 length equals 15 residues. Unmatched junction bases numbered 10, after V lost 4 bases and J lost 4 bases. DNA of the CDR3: TGCGCCAGCAGCCCGACGACAGGGATCGGCACTGAAGCTTTCTTT. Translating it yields CASSPTTGIGTEAFF.

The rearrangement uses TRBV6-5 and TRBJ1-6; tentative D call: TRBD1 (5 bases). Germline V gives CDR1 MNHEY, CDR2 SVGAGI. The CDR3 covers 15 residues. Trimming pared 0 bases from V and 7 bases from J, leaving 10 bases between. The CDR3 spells CASSYSAGLNSPLHF. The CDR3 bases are TGTGCCAGCAGTTACTCGGCAGGGTTGAATTCACCCCTCCACTTT.

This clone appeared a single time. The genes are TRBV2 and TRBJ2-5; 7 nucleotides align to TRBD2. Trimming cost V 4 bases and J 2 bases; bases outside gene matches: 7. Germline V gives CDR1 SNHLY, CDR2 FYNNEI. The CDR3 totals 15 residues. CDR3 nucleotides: TGTGCCAGCAGTGTAGCGCGGGGGAGACAAGAGACCCAGTACTTC. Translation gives CASSVARGRQETQYF.

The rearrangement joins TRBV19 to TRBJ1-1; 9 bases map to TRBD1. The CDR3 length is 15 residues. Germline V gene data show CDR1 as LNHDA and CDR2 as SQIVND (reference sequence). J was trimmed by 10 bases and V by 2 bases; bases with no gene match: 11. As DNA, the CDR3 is TGTGCCAGTAGTATACACAGGGGGCGCTGGGTTGGAGCTTTCTTT. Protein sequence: CASSIHRGRWVGAFF. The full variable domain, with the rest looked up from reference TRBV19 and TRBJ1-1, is DGGITQSPKYLFRKEGQNVTLSCEQNLNHDAMYWYRQDPGQGLRLIYYSQIVNDFQKGDIAEGYSVSREKKESFPLTVTSAQKNPTAFYLCASSIHRGRWVGAFFGQGTRLTVV.

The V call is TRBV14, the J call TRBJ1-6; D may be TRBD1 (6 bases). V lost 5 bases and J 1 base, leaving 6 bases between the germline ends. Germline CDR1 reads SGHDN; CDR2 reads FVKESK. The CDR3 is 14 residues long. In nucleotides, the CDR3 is TGTGCCAGCAGCAGGGGGTCCTATAATTCACCCCTCCACTTT. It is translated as CASSRGSYNSPLHF.

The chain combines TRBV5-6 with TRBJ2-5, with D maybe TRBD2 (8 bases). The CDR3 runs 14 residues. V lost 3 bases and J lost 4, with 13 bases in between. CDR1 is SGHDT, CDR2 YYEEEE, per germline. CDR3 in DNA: TGTGCCAGCAGCTCCCGGGAGGGGGCAGAGACCCAGTACTTC. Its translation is CASSSREGAETQYF.

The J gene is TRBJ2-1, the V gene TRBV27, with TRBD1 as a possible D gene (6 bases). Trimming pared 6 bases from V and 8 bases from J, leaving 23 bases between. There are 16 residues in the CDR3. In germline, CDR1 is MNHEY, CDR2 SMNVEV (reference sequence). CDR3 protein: CASSRDGTPGGYEQFF. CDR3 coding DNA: TGTGCCAGCAGCCGAGACGGGACCCCTGGGGGCTATGAGCAGTTCTTC.

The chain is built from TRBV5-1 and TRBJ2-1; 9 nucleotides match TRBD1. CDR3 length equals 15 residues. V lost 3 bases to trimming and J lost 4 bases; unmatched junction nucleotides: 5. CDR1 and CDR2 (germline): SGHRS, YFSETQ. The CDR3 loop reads CASSSSGTGYNEQFF. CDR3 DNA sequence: TGCGCCAGCAGCTCTTCCGGGACAGGGTACAATGAGCAGTTCTTC.

Here the CDR3 reads CASSINDRAKAFF. CDR3 bases: TGTGCCAGCAGCATTAACGACAGGGCAAAAGCTTTCTTT. The gene calls are TRBV7-9 and TRBJ1-1; 7 bases align to TRBD1. The CDR3 covers 13 residues. V was clipped by 5 bases and J by 9 bases; unmatched bases: 9. The germline CDR1 and CDR2 sequences are SEHNR and FQNEAQ (reference sequence).

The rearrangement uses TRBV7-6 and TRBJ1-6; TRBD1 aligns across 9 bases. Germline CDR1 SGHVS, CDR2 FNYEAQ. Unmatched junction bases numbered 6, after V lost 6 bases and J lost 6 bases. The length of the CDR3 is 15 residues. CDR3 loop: CASSWTGDRNSPLHF. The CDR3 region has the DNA TGTGCCAGCAGTTGGACAGGGGACCGTAATTCACCCCTCCACTTT.

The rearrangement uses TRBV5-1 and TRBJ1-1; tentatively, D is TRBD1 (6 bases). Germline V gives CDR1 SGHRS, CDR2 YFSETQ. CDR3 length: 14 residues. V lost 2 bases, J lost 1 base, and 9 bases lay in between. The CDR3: CASSFGRGNTEAFF. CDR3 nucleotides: TGCGCCAGCAGCTTCGGCAGGGGGAACACTGAAGCTTTCTTT.

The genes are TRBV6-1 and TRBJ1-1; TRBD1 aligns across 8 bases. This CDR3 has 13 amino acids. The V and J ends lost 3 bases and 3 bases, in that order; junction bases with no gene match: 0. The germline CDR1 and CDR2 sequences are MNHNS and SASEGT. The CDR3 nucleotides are TGTGCCAGCAGTGAGGACAGGGACACTGAAGCTTTCTTT. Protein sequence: CASSEDRDTEAFF.

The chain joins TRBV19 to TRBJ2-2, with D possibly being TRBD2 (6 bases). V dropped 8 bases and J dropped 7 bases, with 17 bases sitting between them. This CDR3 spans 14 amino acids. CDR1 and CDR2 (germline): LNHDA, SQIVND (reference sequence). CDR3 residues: CASGGPLGGGELFF. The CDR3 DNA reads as TGTGCCAGTGGGGGACCGCTCGGGGGCGGGGAGCTGTTTTTT.